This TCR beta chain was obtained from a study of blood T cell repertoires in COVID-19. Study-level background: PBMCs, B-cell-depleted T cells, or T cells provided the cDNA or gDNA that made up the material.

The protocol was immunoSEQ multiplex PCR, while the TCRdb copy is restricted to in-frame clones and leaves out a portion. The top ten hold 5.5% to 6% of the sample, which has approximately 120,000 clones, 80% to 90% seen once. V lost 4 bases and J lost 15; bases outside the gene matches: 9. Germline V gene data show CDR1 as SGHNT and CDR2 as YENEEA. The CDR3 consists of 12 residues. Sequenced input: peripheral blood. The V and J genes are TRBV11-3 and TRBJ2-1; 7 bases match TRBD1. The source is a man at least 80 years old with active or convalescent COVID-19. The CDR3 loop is CASSSQGTQVFF. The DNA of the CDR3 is TGTGCCAGCAGCTCACAGGGGACGCAGGTGTTCTTC.